This T cell receptor (beta chain) is from a study of cytomegalovirus exposure and HLA in healthy donors. The PCR used 60 Vbeta and 13 Jbeta primers. As handled by the study authors: Tens of millions of unique TCR beta chains, 9 million to 12 million shared, were counted in a later analysis. Sequencing was performed with immunoSEQ multiplex PCR; in TCRdb, only in-frame clones are kept and a portion is missing. That table is the source of V, J and clone size, and D and trimming were worked out from the DNA. Of more than 200,000 clones in the sample, 82% were seen once. The V end lost 2 bases, the J end lost 4 bases, and 20 bases lay between the germline ends. The germline CDR1 and CDR2 sequences are GTSNPN and SVGIG (reference sequence). The CDR3 length is 16 residues.

This TCR was recovered from a middle-aged man in good health and CMV-seropositive. This chain connects TRBV30 to TRBJ1-1, with a weak D call TRBD1 (5 bases). The sample comprised PBMCs. This CDR3 reads CAWSPTASGRFTEAFF. The CDR3 coding sequence is TGTGCCTGGAGTCCCACGGCCTCAGGGCGCTTCACTGAAGCTTTCTTT.